This T cell receptor beta chain was identified in a study of identical twins. Points on this clonotype: Its antigen is not known.

This CDR3 spans 12 amino acids. Looked up from germline, CDR1 is SQVTM and CDR2 is ANQGSEA. Losses at the gene ends were 6 bases for V and 4 bases for J; bases not matched to a gene: 3. Template switching created a universal primer site, and the cDNA included unique molecular identifiers. TCRdb re-called the 5' RACE reads through MiXCR, storing one row per CDR3 protein. The sample lists about 490,000 distinct CDR3 sequences; over 12% were seen once. Regarding the study as a whole: Cord blood beta clonotypes present at high abundance carried fewer insertions; no such pattern appeared in memory repertoires.

These data were likewise used in another study, on yellow fever vaccine responses in identical twins. As reported in that work: Among the twins, the vaccine T cell response reportedly seemed partly convergent and partly personalized.

The sequence derives from a woman aged 18-29 years in good health. V usage is TRBV29-1 and J usage is TRBJ2-3; TRBD2 matches 8 bases. Sequenced material: CD4+ T cells sorted from blood. The CDR3 bases are TGCAGCGTCGCGGGAGGCTCAGATACGCAGTATTTT. The encoded protein is CSVAGGSDTQYF.